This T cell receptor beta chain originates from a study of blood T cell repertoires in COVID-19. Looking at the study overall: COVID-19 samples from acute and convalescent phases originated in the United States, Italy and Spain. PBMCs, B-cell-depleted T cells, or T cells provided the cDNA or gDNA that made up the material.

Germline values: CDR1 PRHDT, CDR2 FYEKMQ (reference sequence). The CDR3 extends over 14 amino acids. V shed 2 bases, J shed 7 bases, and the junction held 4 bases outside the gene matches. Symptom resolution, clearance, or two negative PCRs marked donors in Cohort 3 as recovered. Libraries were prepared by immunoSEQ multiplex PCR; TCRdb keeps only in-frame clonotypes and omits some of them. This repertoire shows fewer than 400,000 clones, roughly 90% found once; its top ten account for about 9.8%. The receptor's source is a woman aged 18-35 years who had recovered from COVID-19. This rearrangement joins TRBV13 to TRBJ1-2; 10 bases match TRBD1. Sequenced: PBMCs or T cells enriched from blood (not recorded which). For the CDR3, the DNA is TGTGCCAGCAGCTTAAGGGACAGGGGTTTTGGCTACACCTTC. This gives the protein CASSLRDRGFGYTF. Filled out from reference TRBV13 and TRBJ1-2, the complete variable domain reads AAGVIQSPRHLIKEKRETATLKCYPIPRHDTVYWYQQGPGQDPQFLISFYEKMQSDKGSIPDRFSAQQFSDYHSELNMSSLELGDSALYFCASSLRDRGFGYTFGSGTRLTVV.